A single sample is the source of the 8 T cell receptor beta chains below, sequenced in a study of shared clonotypes between healthy human individuals. The table came from immunoSEQ multiplex PCR; TCRdb's copy has only in-frame clones and leaves some out. The sample shows over a million clones, about 80% of them seen only once. Material for sequencing was memory CD4+ T cells from PBMCs. As to subset: CD45RA-negative fraction. These receptor sequences come from a man younger than 30 in good health. Some clones in this sample may be carry-over from other donors' samples.

The chain links TRBV6-5 to TRBJ1-5; D is perhaps TRBD1 (6 bases). The germline V gene has CDR1 MNHEY and CDR2 SVGAGI. The CDR3 consists of 13 residues. The germline V and J ends were trimmed by 6 bases and 7 bases, with 13 bases remaining between them. The CDR3 reads CASSWGAEQPQHF. CDR3 nucleotide sequence: TGTGCCAGCAGCTGGGGGGCGGAGCAGCCCCAGCATTTT.

J is TRBJ1-5 and V is TRBV7-2, with D hard to call. This CDR3 comprises 14 residues. V lost 3 bases, J lost 8 bases, and 14 bases lay in between. Per the germline V gene, CDR1 is SGHTA and CDR2 is FQGNSA. CDR3 sequence: CASSFLGSMEPQHF. DNA of the CDR3: TGTGCCAGCAGCTTCTTGGGCTCTATGGAGCCCCAGCATTTT.

The sample holds a few counts of this clone. This chain connects TRBV18 to TRBJ1-5; TRBD1 might be the D (5 bases). V was shortened by 6 bases and J by 6 bases, with 18 bases between the two germline ends. CDR1 KGHSH and CDR2 LQKENI come from the germline V gene. The CDR3 covers 15 residues. The CDR3 protein is CASSEGGGWGQPQHF. The CDR3 region has the DNA TGTGCCAGCTCCGAAGGTGGGGGATGGGGTCAGCCCCAGCATTTT. Full variable domain (remainder filled in from reference TRBV18 and TRBJ1-5): NAGVMQNPRHLVRRRGQEARLRCSPMKGHSHVYWYRQLPEEGLKFMVYLQKENIIDESGMPKERFSAEFPKEGPSILRIQQVVRGDSAAYFCASSEGGGWGQPQHFGDGTRLSIL.

CDR3 in amino acids: CASSATGMGTEAFF. CDR3 nucleotides: TGTGCCAGCAGTGCGACAGGGATGGGGACTGAAGCTTTCTTT. The V gene is TRBV2, the J gene TRBJ1-1, with 7 bases aligning to TRBD1. This CDR3 is 14 amino acids long. V gave up 4 bases and J gave up 5 bases; unmatched junction bases: 7. Germline values: CDR1 SNHLY, CDR2 FYNNEI. Full variable domain (outside the CDR3, taken from reference TRBV2 and TRBJ1-1): EPEVTQTPSHQVTQMGQEVILRCVPISNHLYFYWYRQILGQKVEFLVSFYNNEISEKSEIFDDQFSVERPDGSNFTLKIRSTKLEDSAMYFCASSATGMGTEAFFGQGTRLTVV.

The chain couples TRBV5-4 to TRBJ2-2, with D possibly being TRBD2 (5 bases). The CDR3 is made up of 14 amino acids. Trimming took 4 bases from V and 6 from J, leaving 13 bases between them. From germline, CDR1 is SGHNT and CDR2 YYREEE (reference sequence). CDR3 in amino acids: CASSPSAGPGELFF. CDR3 nucleotides: TGTGCCAGCAGCCCCTCGGCGGGTCCCGGGGAGCTGTTTTTT. Full variable domain (remainder filled in from reference TRBV5-4 and TRBJ2-2): ETGVTQSPTHLIKTRGQQVTLRCSSQSGHNTVSWYQQALGQGPQFIFQYYREEENGRGNFPPRFSGLQFPNYSSELNVNALELDDSALYLCASSPSAGPGELFFGEGSRLTVL.

The rearrangement links TRBV6-5 to TRBJ2-5; 8 bases fit TRBD1. The germline CDR1 and CDR2 sequences are MNHEY and SVGAGI. The CDR3 is 14 amino acids. J lost 4 bases, V lost 3 bases, and 4 bases had no gene match. In nucleotides, the CDR3 is TGTGCCAGCAGTTATACAGGGGGGTCAGAGACCCAGTACTTC. As protein: CASSYTGGSETQYF.

V usage is TRBV5-1 and J usage is TRBJ2-7; D could derive from TRBD1 or TRBD2 (5 bases each). V was trimmed by 3 bases and J by 2 bases, leaving 15 bases between them. This CDR3 region has 15 residues. The germline CDR1 and CDR2 sequences are SGHRS and YFSETQ. The DNA of the CDR3 is TGCGCCAGCAGCTCCTCCGGGACCGGCCCCTACGAGCAGTACTTC. This sequence encodes CASSSSGTGPYEQYF.

The chain is built from TRBV5-1 and TRBJ1-1; possible D gene TRBD1, 6 bases. The germline gives CDR1 SGHRS, CDR2 YFSETQ. This CDR3 comprises 15 residues. V lost 0 bases and J 3 bases, leaving 12 bases between the germline ends. In DNA, the CDR3 is TGCGCCAGCAGCTTGGTGGGCTACAGGGACACTGAAGCTTTCTTT. Residues: CASSLVGYRDTEAFF.